A selection of T cell receptor beta chains follows, all from one sample in a study of T cell responses to AZD1222 COVID-19 vaccine. The assay was immunoSEQ multiplex PCR, and TCRdb's table has in-frame clones only and misses some. This sample carries more than 80,000 clones, 80% to 95% of them seen once, and the ten largest clones take about 3%. Here the sequenced sample was peripheral blood, taken 28 days after the second AZD1222 dose. Source of these receptors: an adult who received the AZD1222 COVID-19 vaccine. CDR3s include the opening cysteine and the closing phenylalanine or tryptophan. D genes are given only for firm matches. For some rows the clone size is stated as once, few or many, or as a class when expanded; others skip it.

TRBJ2-7 | 12 | TRBV11-2 | NA | NA | CASSPSWGEQYF | TGTGCCAGCAGCCCTTCATGGGGGGAGCAGTACTTC
TRBJ1-2 | 15 | TRBV19 | NA | NA | CASSIARSVDYGYTF | TGTGCCAGTAGTATTGCCAGGAGTGTTGACTATGGCTACACCTTC
TRBJ2-7 | 17 | TRBV19 | NA | TRBD1 | CASSIDLGTGYTYEQYF | TGTGCCAGTAGTATAGATCTGGGGACAGGATATACCTACGAGCAGTACTTC
TRBJ2-2 | 17 | TRBV5-6 | few | TRBD1 | CASSLGIRGRGTGELFF | TGTGCCAGCAGCTTGGGGATCAGGGGGCGCGGCACCGGGGAGCTGTTTTTT
TRBJ1-2 | 15 | TRBV5-1 | NA | NA | CASSVALGVSYGYTF | TGCGCCAGCAGCGTAGCCCTAGGGGTTAGCTATGGCTACACCTTC
TRBJ2-7 | 18 | TRBV27 | NA | NA | CASSLKGPGAERVYEQYF | TGTGCCAGCAGTTTAAAGGGGCCAGGTGCCGAGAGGGTCTACGAGCAGTACTTC
TRBJ2-7 | 13 | TRBV12-3/TRBV12-4 | NA | TRBD1 | CASSGQGPYEQYF | TGTGCCAGCAGTGGACAGGGCCCCTACGAGCAGTACTTC
TRBJ2-7 | 13 | TRBV5-1 | NA | NA | CASSPQGRGEQYF | TGCGCCAGCAGCCCCCAGGGTCGGGGCGAGCAGTACTTC
TRBJ1-5 | 17 | TRBV7-3 | NA | TRBD1 | CASSFGRGRGRNQPQHF | TGTGCCAGCAGCTTTGGACGGGGGAGGGGGCGGAATCAGCCCCAGCATTTT
TRBJ1-5 | 13 | TRBV7-9 | NA | NA | CASRKGENQPQHF | TGTGCCAGCAGAAAGGGTGAGAATCAGCCCCAGCATTTT
TRBJ1-1 | 14 | TRBV2 | NA | TRBD1 | CASRGDREWTEAFF | TGTGCCAGCAGGGGGGACAGGGAATGGACTGAAGCTTTCTTT
TRBJ1-2 | 14 | TRBV7-9 | NA | NA | CASSLRGGSSGYTF | TGTGCCAGCAGCCTACGGGGAGGGAGCAGCGGCTACACCTTC
TRBJ1-2 | 15 | TRBV6-5 | NA | NA | CASSPGRRLNYGYTF | TGTGCCAGCAGTCCCGGCCGGCGTCTTAACTATGGCTACACCTTC
TRBJ1-2 | 13 | TRBV12-3/TRBV12-4 | NA | TRBD1 | CASSKTGTGGYTF | TGTGCCAGCAGTAAAACCGGGACAGGCGGCTACACCTTC